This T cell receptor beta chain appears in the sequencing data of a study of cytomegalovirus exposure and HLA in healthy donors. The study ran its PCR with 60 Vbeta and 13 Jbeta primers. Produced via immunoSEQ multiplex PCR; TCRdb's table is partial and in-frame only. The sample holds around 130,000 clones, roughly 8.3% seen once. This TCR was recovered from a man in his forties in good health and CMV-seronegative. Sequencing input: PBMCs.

CDR3 in DNA: TGTGCCAGCAGCCCCTCCCAGGGGGAAGGCTACAATGAGCAGTTCTTC. It is translated as CASSPSQGEGYNEQFF. The gene calls are TRBV6-6 and TRBJ2-1; the match to TRBD1 covers 7 bases. CDR1 MNHNY and CDR2 SVGAGI come from the germline V gene (reference sequence). The CDR3 runs 16 residues. Trimming cost V 6 bases and J 3 bases; bases outside gene matches: 11.